The next 21 T cell receptor beta chains were all read from a single sample in a study of CDR3 diversity in severe acne. TCRdb fed the PCR reads into MiXCR, producing one record per CDR3 protein. The sample carries roughly 100,000 distinct CDR3 sequences, 51% recorded once. Sequences were obtained from blood. Receptors were obtained from a male donor with acne.

This clonotype was seen once. Since a much larger clone is just one base distant, this may be a read error. The chain uses TRBV15 and TRBJ1-2; D call uncertain. Between the trimmed V and J ends, which lost 0 bases and 3 bases, there was a span of 8 bases. There are 14 residues in the CDR3. Germline assignment: CDR1 LNHNV and CDR2 YYDKDF (reference sequence). The CDR3 DNA reads TGTGCCACCAGCAGAGATGGTACGGACTATGGCTACACCTTC. Amino acids: CATSRDGTDYGYTF.

About this clonotype: Being one base from a much bigger clone, this may be a read error. This chain joins TRBV5-4 and TRBJ2-2; 13 positions agree with TRBD2. After removal of 5 bases from V and 7 bases from J, the junction contained 8 bases not matched to a gene. CDR1 SGHNT and CDR2 YYREEE come from the germline V gene (reference sequence). The CDR3 has 16 residues. CDR3 region: CASSDGTSGKDGELFF. The CDR3 bases are TGTGCCAGCAGTGATGGGACTAGCGGGAAGGACGGGGAGCTGTTTTTT.

This clonotype appeared a few times. The J gene is TRBJ1-4, the V gene TRBV2, with TRBD1 matching over 9 bases. In germline, CDR1 is SNHLY, CDR2 FYNNEI. The J segment lost 7 bases and the V segment lost 3 bases, leaving 6 bases of the junction unmatched. The CDR3 loop spans 15 amino acids. The CDR3 sequence is CASSDPGQGGEKLFF. The CDR3 nucleotides are TGTGCCAGCAGTGACCCGGGACAGGGAGGTGAAAAACTGTTTTTT. Full variable domain (rest looked up from reference TRBV2 and TRBJ1-4): EPEVTQTPSHQVTQMGQEVILRCVPISNHLYFYWYRQILGQKVEFLVSFYNNEISEKSEIFDDQFSVERPDGSNFTLKIRSTKLEDSAMYFCASSDPGQGGEKLFFGSGTQLSVL.

The chain recombines TRBV5-1 with TRBJ1-1; tentatively, D is TRBD1 (5 bases). CDR1 is SGHRS and CDR2 is YFSETQ in the germline V gene. The CDR3 is 13 residues long. Trimming stripped 0 bases from V and 5 bases from J, with 8 bases between. The CDR3 region has the DNA TGCGCCAGCAGCTTGGCCCCAGGGACTGAAGCTTTCTTT. Its protein product is CASSLAPGTEAFF.

The CDR3 nucleotides are TGTGCCAGCAGCTTCCCAATCGCAGATACGCAGTATTTT. Translation gives CASSFPIADTQYF. The chain uses TRBV5-6 and TRBJ2-3; D remains ambiguous. Germline values: CDR1 SGHDT, CDR2 YYEEEE. V was cut by 2 bases and J by 4 bases, with 8 bases left in between. CDR3 size: 13 residues.

The chain is built from TRBV5-1 and TRBJ1-2; 8 bases match TRBD1. Unmatched junction bases numbered 2, after V lost 3 bases and J lost 4 bases. Germline CDR1 SGHRS, CDR2 YFSETQ. CDR3 length: 13 amino acids. This CDR3 is CASSSTGGYGYTF. DNA for the CDR3: TGCGCCAGCAGCTCTACAGGGGGCTATGGCTACACCTTC.

This clonotype was detected only once. This chain uses TRBV28 with TRBJ2-3, with D maybe TRBD2 (5 bases). Trimming pared 7 bases from V and 4 bases from J, leaving 18 bases between. CDR1 is MDHEN, CDR2 SYDVKM, per germline. The CDR3 spans 15 residues. CDR3 in DNA: TGTGCCAGCAACTCCTCCGACCGGGGATCAGATACGCAGTATTTT. Translation: CASNSSDRGSDTQYF.

This clonotype occurred a few times. The genes are TRBV9 and TRBJ2-7, with 13 bases that match TRBD2. V shed 3 bases and J 6 bases; nucleotides not matched to a gene: 6. CDR1 SGDLS and CDR2 YYNGEE come from the germline V gene. This CDR3 has 15 residues. CDR3 bases: TGTGCCAGCAGCGCGCACGGACTAGCGGGGGCCGAGCAGTACTTC. This sequence encodes CASSAHGLAGAEQYF.

V usage is TRBV12-3 or TRBV12-4 and J usage is TRBJ2-5; 13 bases match TRBD2. The CDR3 sequence is 19 residues long. The V and J ends lost 6 bases and 2 bases, in that order; junction bases with no gene match: 15. The CDR3: CASSVALMGLAGPQETQYF. DNA for the CDR3: TGTGCCAGCAGCGTAGCTTTAATGGGACTAGCGGGACCTCAAGAGACCCAGTACTTC.

About this clonotype: A much larger clone lies one base from this, so it may be a read error. V gene TRBV11-3 combines with J gene TRBJ2-3, with 8 bases matching TRBD2. Germline CDR1 SGHNT, CDR2 YENEEA. CDR3 length: 15 residues. The CDR3 loop is CASGLAGLADDTQYF. CDR3 bases: TGTGCCAGCGGCTTAGCCGGACTAGCTGACGATACGCAGTATTTT.

CDR3: CSARDVTSGRQFASSYNEQFF. The CDR3 region has the DNA TGCAGTGCTAGAGATGTAACTAGCGGGAGGCAATTTGCGAGCTCCTACAATGAGCAGTTCTTC. J is TRBJ2-1 and V is TRBV20-1; the match to TRBD2 covers 12 bases. V shed 0 bases, J shed 0 bases, and the junction held 15 bases outside the gene matches. The germline V gene has CDR1 DFQATT and CDR2 SNEGSKA (reference sequence). CDR3 length: 21 residues.

The table lists this clonotype with a few counts. The chain combines TRBV6-5 with TRBJ2-7, with 10 bases identical to TRBD2. Trimming removed 5 bases from V and 2 bases from J; junction bases left unmatched: 6. Germline V gene lookup returns CDR1 MNHEY and CDR2 SVGAGI. The CDR3 contains 15 residues. The CDR3 DNA is TGTGCCAGCAGTGAAGTAGCGGGAGGAACCTACGAGCAGTACGTC. Encoded protein: CASSEVAGGTYEQYV.

Notes on this clonotype: A much larger clone is a single base away; this may be a read error. The chain is built from TRBV9 and TRBJ2-2; 9 nucleotides match TRBD1. The CDR3 has 14 amino acids. Per germline, CDR1 SGDLS and CDR2 YYNGEE. The CDR3 nucleotides are TGTGCCAGCAGCGTAACAGGGGGCCCCGGGGGGCTGTTTTTT. Translation: CASSVTGGPGGLFF.

The sample holds one count of this clonotype. J is TRBJ2-3 and V is TRBV20-1; 10 bases align to TRBD2. Germline V gene lookup returns CDR1 DFQATT and CDR2 SNEGSKA (reference sequence). The V segment lost 2 bases and the J segment 5 bases; nucleotides outside the gene matches: 10. The CDR3 covers 16 residues. The CDR3 nucleotides read TGCAGTGCTAGACAAGCGGGAGGGCGGGCTGGAGATACGCAGTATTTT. Its protein is CSARQAGGRAGDTQYF.

This clonotype was picked up many times. The gene calls are TRBV18 and TRBJ1-2; no clear D. The germline V and J ends were trimmed by 6 bases and 6 bases, with 14 bases remaining between them. The CDR3 has 13 residues. Germline CDR1 is KGHSH and CDR2 is LQKENI. CDR3 residues: CASSGQAANGYTF. The DNA of the CDR3 is TGTGCCAGCTCGGGCCAGGCAGCGAATGGCTACACCTTC.

The rearrangement links TRBV2 to TRBJ2-2; D not certain. The CDR3 spans 12 residues. Germline V gene sequence: CDR1 SNHLY, CDR2 FYNNEI. Between the trimmed V and J ends, which lost 3 bases and 6 bases, there was a span of 5 bases. The CDR3 protein is CASSDWAGELFF. CDR3 bases: TGTGCCAGCAGTGATTGGGCCGGGGAGCTGTTTTTT.

This chain joins TRBV7-2 and TRBJ1-1, with D uncertain. V was pared by 5 bases and J by 6 bases, with 7 bases between. Germline V gene data show CDR1 as SGHTA and CDR2 as FQGNSA. The CDR3 length is 11 residues. The CDR3 here is CASSQTPEAFF. CDR3 DNA sequence: TGTGCCAGCAGCCAAACGCCTGAAGCTTTCTTT. The full variable domain, its missing parts supplied by reference TRBV7-2 and TRBJ1-1, is GAGVSQSPSNKVTEKGKDVELRCDPISGHTALYWYRQSLGQGLEFLIYFQGNSAPDKSGLPSDRFSAERTGGSVSTLTIQRTQQEDSAVYLCASSQTPEAFFGQGTRLTVV.

This clonotype has a single count. The genes are TRBV10-1 and TRBJ2-3, with 8 bases identical to TRBD1. The CDR3 loop spans 14 amino acids. CDR1 and CDR2 from the germline V gene are WNHNN and SYGVQD (reference sequence). J lost 2 bases, V lost 5 bases, and 3 bases had no gene match. CDR3 nucleotides: TGCGCCAGCAGTCCGGGACAGGACACAGATACGCAGTATTTT. This gives the protein CASSPGQDTDTQYF.

The chain is built from TRBV6-5 and TRBJ1-5; 8 nucleotides line up with TRBD1. The CDR3 is made up of 15 amino acids. Germline-derived CDR1 and CDR2 are MNHEY and SVGAGI. V lost 8 bases, J lost 9 bases, and 15 bases stayed unmatched. The CDR3 coding sequence is TGTGCCAGCTCAGACAGGGGAGGAGGTCTTGGGCCCCAGCATTTT. Encoded protein: CASSDRGGGLGPQHF.

The V and J genes are TRBV20-1 and TRBJ2-2; no reliable D call. Trimming pared 6 bases from V and 9 bases from J, leaving 5 bases between. The CDR3 sequence is 9 residues long. Germline lookup yields CDR1 DFQATT and CDR2 SNEGSKA (reference sequence). The CDR3 region is CSARRELFF. The CDR3 bases are TGCAGTGCGAGGCGGGAGCTGTTTTTT.

This chain uses TRBV14 with TRBJ1-2; D remains ambiguous. V lost 3 bases and J lost 5, with 10 bases in between. The CDR3 covers 13 residues. The V gene's germline CDR1 is SGHDN and CDR2 FVKESK. The CDR3 sequence: CASSHAAPYGYTF. The CDR3 nucleotides are TGTGCCAGCAGCCACGCGGCCCCTTATGGCTACACCTTC.